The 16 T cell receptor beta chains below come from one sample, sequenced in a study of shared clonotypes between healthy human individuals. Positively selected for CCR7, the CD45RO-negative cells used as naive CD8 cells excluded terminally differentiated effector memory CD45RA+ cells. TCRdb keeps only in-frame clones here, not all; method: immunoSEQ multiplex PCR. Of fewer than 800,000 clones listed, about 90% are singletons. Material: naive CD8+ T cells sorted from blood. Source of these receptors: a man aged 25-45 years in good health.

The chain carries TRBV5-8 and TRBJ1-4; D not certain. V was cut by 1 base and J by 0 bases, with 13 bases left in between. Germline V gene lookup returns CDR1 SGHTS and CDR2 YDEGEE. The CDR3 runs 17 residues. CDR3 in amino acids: CASSLSGGRATNEKLFF. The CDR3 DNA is TGTGCCAGCAGCTTGTCAGGAGGGAGGGCAACTAATGAAAAACTGTTTTTT. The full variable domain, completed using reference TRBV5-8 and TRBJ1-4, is EAGVTQSPTHLIKTRGQQATLRCSPISGHTSVYWYQQALGLGLQFLLWYDEGEERNRGNFPPRFSGRQFPNYSSELNVNALELEDSALYLCASSLSGGRATNEKLFFGSGTQLSVL.

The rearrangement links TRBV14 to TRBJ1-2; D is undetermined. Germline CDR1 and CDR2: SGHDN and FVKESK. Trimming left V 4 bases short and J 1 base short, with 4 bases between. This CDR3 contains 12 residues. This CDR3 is CASSLDNYGYTF. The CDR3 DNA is TGTGCCAGCAGCCTGGATAACTATGGCTACACCTTC.

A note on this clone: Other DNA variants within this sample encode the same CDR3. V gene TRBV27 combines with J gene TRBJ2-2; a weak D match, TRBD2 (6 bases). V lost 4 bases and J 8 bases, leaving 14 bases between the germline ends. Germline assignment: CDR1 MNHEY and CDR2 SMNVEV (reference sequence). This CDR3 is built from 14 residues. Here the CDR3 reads CASSSLGRTGELFF. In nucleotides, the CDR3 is TGTGCCAGCAGTTCCCTTGGGAGGACTGGGGAGCTGTTTTTT.

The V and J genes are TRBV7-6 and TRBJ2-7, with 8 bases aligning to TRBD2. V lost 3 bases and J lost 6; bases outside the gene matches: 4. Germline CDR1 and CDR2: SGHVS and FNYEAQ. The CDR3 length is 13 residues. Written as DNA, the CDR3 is TGTGCCAGCAGCTTTTCGGGGGGGAGCGAGCAGTACTTC. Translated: CASSFSGGSEQYF.

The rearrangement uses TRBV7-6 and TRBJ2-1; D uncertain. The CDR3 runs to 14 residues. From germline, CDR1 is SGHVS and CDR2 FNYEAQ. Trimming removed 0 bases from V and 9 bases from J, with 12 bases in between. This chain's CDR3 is CASSLASVGSEQFF. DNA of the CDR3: TGTGCCAGCAGCTTAGCGTCCGTAGGCAGTGAGCAGTTCTTC.

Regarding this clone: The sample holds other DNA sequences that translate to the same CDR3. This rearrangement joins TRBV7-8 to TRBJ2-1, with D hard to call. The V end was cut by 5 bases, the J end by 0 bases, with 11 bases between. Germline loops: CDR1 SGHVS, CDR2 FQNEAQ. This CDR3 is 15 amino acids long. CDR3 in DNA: TGTGCCAGCAGCCTCGGCCCTAGCTCCTACAATGAGCAGTTCTTC. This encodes CASSLGPSSYNEQFF.

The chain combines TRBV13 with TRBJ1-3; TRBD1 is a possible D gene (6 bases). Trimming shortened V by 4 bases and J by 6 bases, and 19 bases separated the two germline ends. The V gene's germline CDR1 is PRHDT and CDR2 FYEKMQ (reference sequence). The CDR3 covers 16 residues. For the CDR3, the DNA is TGTGCCAGCAGCTCCCCGACAGGCCTAAGCCCAAACACCATATATTTT. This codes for CASSSPTGLSPNTIYF. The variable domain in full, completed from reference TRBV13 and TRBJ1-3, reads AAGVIQSPRHLIKEKRETATLKCYPIPRHDTVYWYQQGPGQDPQFLISFYEKMQSDKGSIPDRFSAQQFSDYHSELNMSSLELGDSALYFCASSSPTGLSPNTIYFGEGSWLTVV.

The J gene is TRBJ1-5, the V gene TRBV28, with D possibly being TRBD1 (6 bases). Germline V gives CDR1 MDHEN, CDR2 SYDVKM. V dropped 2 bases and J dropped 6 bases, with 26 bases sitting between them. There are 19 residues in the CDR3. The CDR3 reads CASSLIIGLGRGAIQPQHF. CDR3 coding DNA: TGTGCCAGCAGTTTAATAATCGGTTTGGGCAGGGGAGCGATTCAGCCCCAGCATTTT.

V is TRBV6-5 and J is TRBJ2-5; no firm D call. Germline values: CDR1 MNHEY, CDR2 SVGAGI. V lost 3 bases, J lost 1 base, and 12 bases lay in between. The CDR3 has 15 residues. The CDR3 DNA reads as TGTGCCAGCAGTTATCTAGGAGCTCTCCAAGAGACCCAGTACTTC. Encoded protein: CASSYLGALQETQYF.

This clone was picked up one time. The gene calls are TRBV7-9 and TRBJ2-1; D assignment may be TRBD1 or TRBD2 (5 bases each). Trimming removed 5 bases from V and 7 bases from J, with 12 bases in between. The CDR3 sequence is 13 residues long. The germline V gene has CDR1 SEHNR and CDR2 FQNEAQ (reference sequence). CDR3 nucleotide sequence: TGTGCCAGCAGCCGACCCGGGGCGAATGAGCAGTTCTTC. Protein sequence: CASSRPGANEQFF. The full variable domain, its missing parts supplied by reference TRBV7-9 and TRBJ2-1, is DTGVSQNPRHKITKRGQNVTFRCDPISEHNRLYWYRQTLGQGPEFLTYFQNEAQLEKSRLLSDRFSAERPKGSFSTLEIQRTEQGDSAMYLCASSRPGANEQFFGPGTRLTVL.

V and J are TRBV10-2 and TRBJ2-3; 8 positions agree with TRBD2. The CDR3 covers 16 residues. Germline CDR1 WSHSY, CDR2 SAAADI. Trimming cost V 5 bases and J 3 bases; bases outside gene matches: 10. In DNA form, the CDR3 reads TGCGCCAGCAGTACGCCGGGACTAGACCCTACAGATACGCAGTATTTT. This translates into CASSTPGLDPTDTQYF.

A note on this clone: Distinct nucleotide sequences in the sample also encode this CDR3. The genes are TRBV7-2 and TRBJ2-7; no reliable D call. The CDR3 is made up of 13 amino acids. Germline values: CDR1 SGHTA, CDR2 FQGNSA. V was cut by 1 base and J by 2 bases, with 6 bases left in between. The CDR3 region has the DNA TGTGCCAGCAGCTTAGGCAGAGCCTACGAGCAGTACTTC. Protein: CASSLGRAYEQYF.

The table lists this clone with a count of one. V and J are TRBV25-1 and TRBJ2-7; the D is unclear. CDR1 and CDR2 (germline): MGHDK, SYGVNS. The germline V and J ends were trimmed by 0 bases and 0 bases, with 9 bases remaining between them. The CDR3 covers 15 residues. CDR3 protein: CASSEYGEDSYEQYF. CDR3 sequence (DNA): TGTGCCAGCAGTGAATATGGCGAAGACTCCTACGAGCAGTACTTC.

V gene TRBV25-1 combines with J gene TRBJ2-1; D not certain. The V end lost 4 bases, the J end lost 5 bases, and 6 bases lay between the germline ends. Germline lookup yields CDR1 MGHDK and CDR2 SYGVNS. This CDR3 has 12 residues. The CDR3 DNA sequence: TGTGCCAGCAGTGCTGGTAACAATGAGCAGTTCTTC. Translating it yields CASSAGNNEQFF. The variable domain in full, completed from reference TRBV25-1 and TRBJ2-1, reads EADIYQTPRYLVIGTGKKITLECSQTMGHDKMYWYQQDPGMELHLIHYSYGVNSTEKGDLSSESTVSRIRTEHFPLTLESARPSHTSQYLCASSAGNNEQFFGPGTRLTVL.

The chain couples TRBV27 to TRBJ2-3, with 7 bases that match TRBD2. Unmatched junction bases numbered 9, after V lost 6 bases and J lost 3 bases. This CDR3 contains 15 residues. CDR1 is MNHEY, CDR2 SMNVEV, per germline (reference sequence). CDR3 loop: CASRGGLPPTDTQYF. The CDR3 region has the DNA TGTGCCAGCAGGGGGGGACTACCGCCGACAGATACGCAGTATTTT.

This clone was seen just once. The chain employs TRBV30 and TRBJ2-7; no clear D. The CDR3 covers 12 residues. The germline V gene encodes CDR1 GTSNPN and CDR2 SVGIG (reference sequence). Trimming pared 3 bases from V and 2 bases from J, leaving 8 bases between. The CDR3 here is CAWSSEAYEQYF. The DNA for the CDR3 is TGTGCCTGGAGCTCAGAGGCCTACGAGCAGTACTTC.